Below, 29 T cell receptor beta chains from the same sample are listed, as sequenced in a study of T cell responses to AZD1222 COVID-19 vaccine. Only in-frame clones appear in the TCRdb table, and some are missing; sequencing was by immunoSEQ multiplex PCR. The table shows about 180,000 clones, with roughly 94% occurring only once. The sequences come from peripheral blood, collected 28 days after the second AZD1222 dose. The receptors were gathered from an adult who received the AZD1222 COVID-19 vaccine.

This rearrangement joins TRBV7-9 to TRBJ1-6, with D possibly TRBD1 on 5 matching bases. Trimming took off 0 bases at V and 6 bases at J, with 18 bases between the two ends. From germline, CDR1 is SEHNR and CDR2 FQNEAQ (reference sequence). This CDR3 spans 18 amino acids. In DNA, the CDR3 is TGTGCCAGCAGCTTAGCATACGTCCGGGGGGACGGTAATTCACCCCTCCACTTT. Encoded protein: CASSLAYVRGDGNSPLHF. The entire variable domain, with the rest obtained from reference TRBV7-9 and TRBJ1-6, is as follows: DTGVSQNPRHKITKRGQNVTFRCDPISEHNRLYWYRQTLGQGPEFLTYFQNEAQLEKSRLLSDRFSAERPKGSFSTLEIQRTEQGDSAMYLCASSLAYVRGDGNSPLHFGNGTRLTVT.

The V call is TRBV4-3, the J call TRBJ2-1, with D perhaps matching TRBD2 (5 bases). V was trimmed by 3 bases and J by 6 bases, leaving 9 bases between them. Germline V lookup: CDR1 LGHNA, CDR2 YSLEER. The CDR3 extends over 13 amino acids. CDR3 in amino acids: CASSHGAANEQFF. CDR3 sequence (DNA): TGCGCCAGCAGCCATGGAGCGGCCAATGAGCAGTTCTTC.

Regarding this clone: The sample holds other DNA sequences that translate to the same CDR3. The V and J genes are TRBV27 and TRBJ2-5; D is unresolved. This CDR3 is 13 amino acids long. Between the trimmed V and J ends, which lost 4 bases and 1 base, there was a span of 7 bases. In germline, CDR1 is MNHEY, CDR2 SMNVEV (reference sequence). The CDR3 sequence is CASSSLLQETQYF. In DNA form, the CDR3 reads TGTGCCAGCAGTTCCCTACTCCAAGAGACCCAGTACTTC.

The CDR3 spells CASSPRTSGRPTDTQYF. CDR3 in DNA: TGCGCCAGCAGCCCGCGGACTAGCGGGAGGCCCACAGATACGCAGTATTTT. J is TRBJ2-3 and V is TRBV5-1; 14 bases match TRBD2. J was trimmed by 2 bases and V by 4 bases; bases with no gene match: 6. CDR3 length: 17 amino acids. Germline CDR1 reads SGHRS; CDR2 reads YFSETQ.

The J gene is TRBJ2-2, the V gene TRBV5-1; D is perhaps TRBD1 or TRBD2 (7 bases each). The germline CDR1 and CDR2 sequences are SGHRS and YFSETQ. Trimming took off 4 bases at V and 2 bases at J, with 21 bases between the two ends. The CDR3 contains 18 residues. The CDR3 coding sequence is TGCGCCAGCAGCACCCCAGGGGGGGCCCCCTTTAACACCGGGGAGCTGTTTTTT. Encoded protein: CASSTPGGAPFNTGELFF.

The CDR3 nucleotides read TGCGCCAGCAGCCAAGGGCGGGGATCCTATGGCTACACCTTC. Translation: CASSQGRGSYGYTF. The chain couples TRBV4-3 to TRBJ1-2; D is unclear. V was trimmed by 1 base and J by 4 bases, leaving 10 bases between them. The CDR3 covers 14 residues. The V gene's germline CDR1 is LGHNA and CDR2 YSLEER.

This clone occurred once. Other DNA variants within this sample encode the same CDR3. The chain recombines TRBV9 with TRBJ1-1, with 8 positions matching TRBD1. The V gene end was trimmed by 4 bases and the J gene end by 2 bases; junction bases not matched to a gene: 4. This CDR3 spans 14 amino acids. Looked up from germline, CDR1 is SGDLS and CDR2 is YYNGEE. The CDR3 is CASSLTGGNTEAFF. The CDR3 coding sequence is TGTGCCAGCAGCTTAACAGGGGGAAACACTGAAGCTTTCTTT.

The chain combines TRBV6-2 or TRBV6-3 with TRBJ2-5; no firm D call. Germline values: CDR1 MNHEY, CDR2 SVGEGT. Trimming took off 2 bases at V and 4 bases at J, with 5 bases between the two ends. The CDR3 contains 12 residues. CDR3 in DNA: TGTGCCAGCAGTTACAACCCAGAGACCCAGTACTTC. Its translation: CASSYNPETQYF.

The chain has TRBV7-9 and TRBJ1-1; TRBD1 is a possible D gene (5 bases). Trimming pared 4 bases from V and 3 bases from J, leaving 12 bases between. CDR1 SEHNR and CDR2 FQNEAQ come from the germline V gene (reference sequence). This CDR3 contains 14 residues. CDR3 protein: CASSSRDRHTEAFF. The CDR3 DNA reads TGTGCCAGCAGCTCAAGGGACCGTCACACTGAAGCTTTCTTT.

The V and J genes are TRBV12-3 or TRBV12-4 and TRBJ2-3; unclear D gene. V was cut by 3 bases and J by 11 bases, with 9 bases left in between. CDR3 size: 11 residues. The CDR3: CASSLKDRQYF. DNA for the CDR3: TGTGCCAGCAGTTTGAAGGACCGGCAGTATTTT.

The J gene is TRBJ1-5, the V gene TRBV19; D gene ambiguous. The CDR3 extends over 15 amino acids. Germline V gene data show CDR1 as LNHDA and CDR2 as SQIVND (reference sequence). Trimming took off 5 bases at V and 4 bases at J, with 15 bases between the two ends. In nucleotides, the CDR3 is TGTGCCAGTAGTCTAGTAGGGTTTGGGAATCAGCCCCAGCATTTT. Translating gives CASSLVGFGNQPQHF.

The chain couples TRBV19 to TRBJ2-5; 8 nucleotides agree with TRBD2. CDR1 is LNHDA, CDR2 SQIVND, per germline (reference sequence). This CDR3 has 16 residues. Trimming removed 5 bases from V and 5 bases from J; junction bases left unmatched: 13. In DNA, the CDR3 is TGTGCCAGTAGTTCCCGTGGTAGCGGGGACGGGGAGACCCAGTACTTC. Protein product: CASSSRGSGDGETQYF.

The chain joins TRBV27 to TRBJ2-7; D is possibly TRBD1 or TRBD2 (5 bases each). CDR1 and CDR2 from the germline V gene are MNHEY and SMNVEV (reference sequence). This CDR3 is 12 amino acids long. The V gene lost 6 bases and the J gene lost 3 bases, with 9 bases spanning the gap. The CDR3 DNA follows: TGTGCCAGCAGAACGAGGGGCTACGAGCAGTACTTC. It is translated as CASRTRGYEQYF.

The chain employs TRBV5-6 and TRBJ2-7, with 8 bases lining up with TRBD1. Per the germline V gene, CDR1 is SGHDT and CDR2 is YYEEEE. J gave up 4 bases and V 2 bases, and 5 bases lay outside the gene matches. CDR3 length: 14 residues. DNA of the CDR3: TGTGCCAGCAGCTTCGAAACAGGGGGATACGAGCAGTACTTC. This codes for CASSFETGGYEQYF. Using reference TRBV5-6 and TRBJ2-7 for the parts outside the CDR3, the full variable domain is DAGVTQSPTHLIKTRGQQVTLRCSPKSGHDTVSWYQQALGQGPQFIFQYYEEEERQRGNFPDRFSGHQFPNYSSELNVNALLLGDSALYLCASSFETGGYEQYFGPGTRLTVT.

The V call is TRBV5-1, the J call TRBJ2-3; 7 bases agree with TRBD2. Unmatched junction bases numbered 19, after V lost 3 bases and J lost 0 bases. Per germline, CDR1 SGHRS and CDR2 YFSETQ. The CDR3 length is 20 residues. The CDR3 nucleotides are TGCGCCAGCAGCTACAGACTTCAGGGAGCGGGGCTATCTAGCACAGATACGCAGTATTTT. Encoded protein: CASSYRLQGAGLSSTDTQYF.

The genes are TRBV9 and TRBJ1-1; no clear D gene. Germline lookup yields CDR1 SGDLS and CDR2 YYNGEE. The V gene lost 1 base and the J gene lost 5 bases, with 12 bases spanning the gap. This CDR3 has 14 amino acids. CDR3 in DNA: TGTGCCAGCAGCGTATCAGACATGGAAACTGAAGCTTTCTTT. It is translated as CASSVSDMETEAFF.

This clone is a singleton in its sample. The rearrangement uses TRBV28 and TRBJ1-1; possibly TRBD1 for D (5 bases). Trimming took 5 bases from V and 0 from J, leaving 13 bases between them. Germline V gene data show CDR1 as MDHEN and CDR2 as SYDVKM. This CDR3 spans 15 amino acids. The CDR3 region is CASSLLRQMNTEAFF. The CDR3 DNA reads TGTGCCAGCAGTCTCTTAAGACAGATGAACACTGAAGCTTTCTTT.

This chain links TRBV24-1 with TRBJ2-3; TRBD1 agrees at 8 bases. The junction had 5 bases not matched to a gene; V was cut back by 6 bases and J by 1 base. The CDR3 contains 15 residues. Looked up from germline, CDR1 is KGHDR and CDR2 is SFDVKD. DNA for the CDR3: TGTGCCACCAGTCCGACAGGGGTTGGCACAGATACGCAGTATTTT. It encodes CATSPTGVGTDTQYF.

For this clone: This specimen includes other DNA sequences encoding the same CDR3. Here the CDR3 reads CASSRGPSNEQFF. The CDR3 DNA sequence: TGCGCCAGCAGCCGAGGGCCCAGCAATGAGCAGTTCTTC. V gene TRBV4-1 combines with J gene TRBJ2-1, with D possibly TRBD2 on 5 matching bases. This CDR3 is built from 13 residues. The germline gives CDR1 MGHRA, CDR2 YSYEKL. V lost 4 bases and J lost 6, with 10 bases in between.

This chain uses TRBV28 with TRBJ1-4, with D unclear. This CDR3 has 11 residues. Trimming pared 6 bases from V and 5 bases from J, leaving 4 bases between. Germline CDR1 and CDR2: MDHEN and SYDVKM. CDR3 amino acids: CASRRNEKLFF. The DNA of the CDR3 is TGTGCCAGCAGGCGGAATGAAAAACTGTTTTTT.

This sequence joins TRBV2 and TRBJ2-3; maybe TRBD1 (6 bases). V was trimmed by 5 bases and J by 3 bases, leaving 15 bases between them. This CDR3 region has 15 residues. The germline CDR1 and CDR2 sequences are SNHLY and FYNNEI. CDR3 DNA sequence: TGTGCCAGCAGTAACTACAGGGTCAAGACAGATACGCAGTATTTT. Its protein product is CASSNYRVKTDTQYF.

In this sample, this clone turned up once. The chain joins TRBV4-1 to TRBJ2-3; 12 bases are shared with TRBD1. Germline loops: CDR1 MGHRA, CDR2 YSYEKL. V was pared by 3 bases and J by 3 bases, with 4 bases of the junction left unmatched. This CDR3 spans 16 amino acids. The CDR3 bases are TGCGCCAGCAGCCAGCAGGGACAGGGGGCGACAGATACGCAGTATTTT. Its protein product is CASSQQGQGATDTQYF.

The chain carries TRBV18 and TRBJ1-1; D gene ambiguous. The CDR3 extends over 14 amino acids. Trimming shortened V by 1 base and J by 4 bases, and 10 bases separated the two germline ends. Germline CDR1 KGHSH, CDR2 LQKENI. This CDR3 reads CASSPQSGVTEAFF. CDR3 sequence (DNA): TGTGCCAGCTCACCACAGTCCGGGGTCACTGAAGCTTTCTTT.

The genes are TRBV18 and TRBJ2-5; no clear D gene. V was cut by 2 bases and J by 5 bases, with 15 bases left in between. CDR1 and CDR2 (germline): KGHSH, LQKENI. The CDR3 runs 15 residues. CDR3 protein: CASSPYEGNGETQYF. CDR3 DNA sequence: TGTGCCAGCTCACCATATGAAGGGAATGGTGAGACCCAGTACTTC.

This clone has a handful of counts. The rearrangement joins TRBV6-5 to TRBJ2-7; weak D call: TRBD1 (6 bases). Per germline, CDR1 MNHEY and CDR2 SVGAGI. Trimming left V 6 bases short and J 5 bases short, with 14 bases between. The CDR3 loop spans 13 amino acids. This chain's CDR3 is CASRPKGQNEQYF. CDR3 DNA: TGTGCCAGCAGACCGAAAGGACAGAACGAGCAGTACTTC.

This chain links TRBV15 with TRBJ1-3; D not resolved. Germline loops: CDR1 LNHNV, CDR2 YYDKDF (reference sequence). The CDR3 is 13 amino acids. V was shortened by 1 base and J by 1 base, with 2 bases between the two germline ends. The chain's CDR3 is CATSRGSGNTIYF. In DNA, the CDR3 is TGTGCCACCAGCAGAGGATCTGGAAACACCATATATTTT.

The genes are TRBV6-5 and TRBJ1-3, with D maybe TRBD1 (5 bases). V lost 8 bases and J 2 bases, leaving 16 bases between the germline ends. Germline CDR1 reads MNHEY; CDR2 reads SVGAGI. The CDR3 runs to 15 residues. In nucleotides, the CDR3 is TGTGCCAGCGAGCCCTACGGGGGTACTGGAAACACCATATATTTT. Amino acids: CASEPYGGTGNTIYF.

V usage is TRBV7-9 and J usage is TRBJ2-5; the match to TRBD2 covers 10 bases. Germline V gene lookup returns CDR1 SEHNR and CDR2 FQNEAQ (reference sequence). CDR3 length: 15 amino acids. The J segment lost 3 bases and the V segment lost 5 bases, leaving 6 bases of the junction unmatched. In DNA form, the CDR3 reads TGTGCCAGCAGCCAATCTAGCGGGAGTAAAGAGACCCAGTACTTC. Its translation is CASSQSSGSKETQYF. Full variable domain (remainder filled in from reference TRBV7-9 and TRBJ2-5): DTGVSQNPRHKITKRGQNVTFRCDPISEHNRLYWYRQTLGQGPEFLTYFQNEAQLEKSRLLSDRFSAERPKGSFSTLEIQRTEQGDSAMYLCASSQSSGSKETQYFGPGTRLLVL.

V usage is TRBV11-2 and J usage is TRBJ2-2; D uncertain. V was trimmed by 3 bases and J by 3 bases, leaving 11 bases between them. The CDR3 is made up of 15 amino acids. The germline V gene encodes CDR1 SGHAT and CDR2 FQNNGV. CDR3 residues: CASSFWGGDTGELFF. The CDR3 coding sequence is TGTGCCAGCAGCTTCTGGGGTGGCGACACCGGGGAGCTGTTTTTT.